The next 4 T cell receptor beta chains were all read from a single sample in a study of T cell repertoires in cytomegalovirus infection. TCRdb re-called the reads with MiXCR, one entry per CDR3 protein. The table has roughly 250,000 distinct CDR3 sequences, under 25% seen once. Sequenced material: CD8+ T cells from PBMCs. Receptor source: a human donor in good health (CMV status not recorded). Some clones in this sample may be carry-over from other donors' samples.

This clonotype was detected a few times. The chain is built from TRBV4-1 and TRBJ2-3; D unclear. Trimming took off 7 bases at V and 4 bases at J, with 6 bases between the two ends. CDR3 length equals 11 residues. The germline V gene has CDR1 MGHRA and CDR2 YSYEKL. The CDR3: CASTFSDTQYF. The DNA of the CDR3 is TGCGCCAGCACCTTCTCAGATACGCAGTATTTT.

The V gene is TRBV2, the J gene TRBJ2-7; TRBD2 agrees at 10 bases. Trimming cost V 8 bases and J 3 bases; bases outside gene matches: 4. The germline V gene has CDR1 SNHLY and CDR2 FYNNEI. The CDR3 consists of 13 residues. The CDR3 DNA reads as TGTGCCAGCGGCTTAGCGGGGGGCTACGAGCAGTACTTC. Protein product: CASGLAGGYEQYF.

This clonotype has more than one count but fewer than ten. J is TRBJ1-1 and V is TRBV25-1; D uncertain. The CDR3 sequence is 14 residues long. Germline V lookup: CDR1 MGHDK, CDR2 SYGVNS. The V end lost 1 base, the J end lost 4 bases, and 10 bases lay between the germline ends. The CDR3: CASSEFGGPTEAFF. The CDR3 DNA sequence: TGTGCCAGCAGTGAATTCGGCGGGCCCACTGAAGCTTTCTTT.

A few counts support this clonotype. This chain joins TRBV25-1 and TRBJ2-7; D possibly matches TRBD1 or TRBD2 (5 bases each). This CDR3 contains 15 residues. Trimming stripped 4 bases from V and 5 bases from J, with 18 bases between. CDR1 is MGHDK, CDR2 SYGVNS, per germline. The CDR3 coding sequence is TGTGCCAGCAGTGCCAAAGGGGAGAATTTTCACGAGCAGTACTTC. It yields the protein CASSAKGENFHEQYF.